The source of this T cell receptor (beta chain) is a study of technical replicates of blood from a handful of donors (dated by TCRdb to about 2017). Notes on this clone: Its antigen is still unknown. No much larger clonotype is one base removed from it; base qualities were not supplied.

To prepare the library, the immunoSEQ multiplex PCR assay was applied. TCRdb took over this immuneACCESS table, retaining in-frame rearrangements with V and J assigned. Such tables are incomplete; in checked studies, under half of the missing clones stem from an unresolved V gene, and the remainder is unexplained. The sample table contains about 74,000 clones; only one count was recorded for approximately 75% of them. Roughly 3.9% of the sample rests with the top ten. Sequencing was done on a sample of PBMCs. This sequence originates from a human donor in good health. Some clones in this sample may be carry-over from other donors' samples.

At the DNA level, the sequence is TGTGCCTGGACACGGGGAAGGACAGATACGCAGTATTTT. It specifies CAWTRGRTDTQYF. The rearrangement combines TRBV30 with TRBJ2-3; the best D guess is TRBD2, with 5 bases matching. There are 13 amino acids in the CDR3, from cysteine to phenylalanine inclusive. Left in the record is the CDR3 DNA by itself, 39 bases read in frame from the first base. Cut back by 4 bases and 3 bases, the V and J ends lie 11 bases apart. CDR1 and CDR2 were assigned from the germline V gene (reference sequence) as GTSNPN and SVGIG.